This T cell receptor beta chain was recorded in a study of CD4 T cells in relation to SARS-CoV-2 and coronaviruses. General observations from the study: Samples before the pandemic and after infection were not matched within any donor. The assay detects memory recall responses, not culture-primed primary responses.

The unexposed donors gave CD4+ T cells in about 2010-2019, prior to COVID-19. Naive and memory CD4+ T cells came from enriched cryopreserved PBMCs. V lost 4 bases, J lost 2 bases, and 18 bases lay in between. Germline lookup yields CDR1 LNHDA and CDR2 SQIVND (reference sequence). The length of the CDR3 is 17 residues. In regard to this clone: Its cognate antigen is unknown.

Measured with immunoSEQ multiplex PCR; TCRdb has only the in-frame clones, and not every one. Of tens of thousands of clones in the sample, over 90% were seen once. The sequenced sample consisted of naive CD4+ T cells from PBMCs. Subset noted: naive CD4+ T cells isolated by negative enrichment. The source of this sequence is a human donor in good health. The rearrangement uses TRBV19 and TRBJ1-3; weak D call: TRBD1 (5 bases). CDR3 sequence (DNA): TGTGCCAGTAGTACCGTAGCCGCAGGGAAAGCTGGAAACACCATATATTTT. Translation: CASSTVAAGKAGNTIYF.